These 3 T cell receptor beta chains share one sample of origin, sequenced in a study of Ad26.COV2.S vaccination and SARS-CoV-2 variants. TCRdb's copy holds only in-frame clones and misses some; the assay was immunoSEQ multiplex PCR. The sample shows about 480,000 clones, around nine tenths of them seen only once. The treatment was: some 19 received Ad26.COV2.S at low or high dose, single or two shots; 5 received placebo; per-sample allocation not given. Sampling took place 63 days after the first vaccine or placebo injection. This material consisted of peripheral blood, taken in a trial of Ad26.COV2.S vaccine versus placebo. The receptors come from a person aged 18-60 years who received the Ad26.COV2.S COVID-19 vaccine or a placebo.

The chain recombines TRBV2 with TRBJ1-6; tentatively, D is TRBD1 (6 bases). Trimming stripped 6 bases from V and 8 bases from J, with 14 bases between. The CDR3 length is 14 residues. The germline V gene encodes CDR1 SNHLY and CDR2 FYNNEI. CDR3 protein: CASRGAGADSPLHF. The CDR3 region has the DNA TGTGCCAGCAGGGGAGCGGGGGCAGATTCACCCCTCCACTTT.

The chain carries TRBV7-2 and TRBJ2-6; D gene uncertain. V lost 5 bases, J lost 0 bases, and 11 bases lay in between. The CDR3 has 16 amino acids. CDR1 SGHTA and CDR2 FQGNSA come from the germline V gene. CDR3 in DNA: TGTGCCAGCAGCGAGGTAATCCGCTCTGGGGCCAACGTCCTGACTTTC. This gives the protein CASSEVIRSGANVLTF.

The V and J genes are TRBV18 and TRBJ2-7; a weak D match, TRBD2 (5 bases). Germline V CDR1 and CDR2: KGHSH, LQKENI. The CDR3 has 13 residues. V lost 3 bases and J lost 2, with 8 bases in between. The CDR3 DNA reads TGTGCCAGCTCACCTCGGGGAACCTACGAGCAGTACTTC. The encoded protein is CASSPRGTYEQYF.